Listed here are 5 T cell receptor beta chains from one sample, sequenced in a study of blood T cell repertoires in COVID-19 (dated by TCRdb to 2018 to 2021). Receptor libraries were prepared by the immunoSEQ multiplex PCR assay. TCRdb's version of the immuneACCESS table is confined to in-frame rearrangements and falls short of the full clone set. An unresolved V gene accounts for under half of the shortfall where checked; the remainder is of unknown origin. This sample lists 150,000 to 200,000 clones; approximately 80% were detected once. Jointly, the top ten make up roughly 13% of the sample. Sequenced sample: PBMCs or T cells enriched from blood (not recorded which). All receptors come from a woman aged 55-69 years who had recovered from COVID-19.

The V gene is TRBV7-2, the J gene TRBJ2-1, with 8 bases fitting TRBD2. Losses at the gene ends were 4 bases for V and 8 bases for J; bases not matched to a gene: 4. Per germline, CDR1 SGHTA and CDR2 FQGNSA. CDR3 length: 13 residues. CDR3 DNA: TGTGCCAGCAGCTATAGCGGGACCTATGAGCAGTTCTTC. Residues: CASSYSGTYEQFF. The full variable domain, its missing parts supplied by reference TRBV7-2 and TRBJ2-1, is GAGVSQSPSNKVTEKGKDVELRCDPISGHTALYWYRQSLGQGLEFLIYFQGNSAPDKSGLPSDRFSAERTGGSVSTLTIQRTQQEDSAVYLCASSYSGTYEQFFGPGTRLTVL.

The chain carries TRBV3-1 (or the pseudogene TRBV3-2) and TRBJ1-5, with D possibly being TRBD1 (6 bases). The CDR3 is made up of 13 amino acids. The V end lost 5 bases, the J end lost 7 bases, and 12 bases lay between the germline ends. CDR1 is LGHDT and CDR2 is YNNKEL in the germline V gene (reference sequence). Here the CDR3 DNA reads TGTGCCAGCAGCACCTCAGGGGTGCAGCCCCAGCATTTT. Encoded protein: CASSTSGVQPQHF.

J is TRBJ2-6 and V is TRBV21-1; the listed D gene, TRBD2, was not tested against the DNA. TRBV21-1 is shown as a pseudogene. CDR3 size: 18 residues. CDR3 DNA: TGTGCCAGCAGCAAAGAACCGGGGGGTGGCTCTGGGGCCAACGTCCTGACTTTC. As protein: CASSKEPGGGSGANVLTF.

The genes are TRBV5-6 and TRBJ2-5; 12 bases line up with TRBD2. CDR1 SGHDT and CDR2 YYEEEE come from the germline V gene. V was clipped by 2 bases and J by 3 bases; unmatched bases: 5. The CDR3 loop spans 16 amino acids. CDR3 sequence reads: CASSFSSGRAEETQYF. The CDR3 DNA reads TGTGCCAGCAGCTTCTCTAGCGGGAGGGCAGAAGAGACCCAGTACTTC.

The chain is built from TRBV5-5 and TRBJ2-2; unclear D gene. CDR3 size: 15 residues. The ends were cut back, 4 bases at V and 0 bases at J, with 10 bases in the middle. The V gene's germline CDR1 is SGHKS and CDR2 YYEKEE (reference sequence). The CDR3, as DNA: TGTGCCAGCAGCCCCGGGTCAGCGAACACCGGGGAGCTGTTTTTT. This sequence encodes CASSPGSANTGELFF.